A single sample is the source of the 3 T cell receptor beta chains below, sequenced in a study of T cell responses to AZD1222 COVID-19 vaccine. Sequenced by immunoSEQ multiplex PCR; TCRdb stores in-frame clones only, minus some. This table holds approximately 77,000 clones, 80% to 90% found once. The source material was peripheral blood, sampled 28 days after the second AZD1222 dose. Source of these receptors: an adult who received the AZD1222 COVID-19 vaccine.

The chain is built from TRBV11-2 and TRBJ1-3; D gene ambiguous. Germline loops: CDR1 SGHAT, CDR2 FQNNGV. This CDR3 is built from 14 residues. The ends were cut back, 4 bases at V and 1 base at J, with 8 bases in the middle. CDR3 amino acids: CASSSRLSGNTIYF. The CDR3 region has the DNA TGTGCCAGCAGCTCCAGGTTATCTGGAAACACCATATATTTT.

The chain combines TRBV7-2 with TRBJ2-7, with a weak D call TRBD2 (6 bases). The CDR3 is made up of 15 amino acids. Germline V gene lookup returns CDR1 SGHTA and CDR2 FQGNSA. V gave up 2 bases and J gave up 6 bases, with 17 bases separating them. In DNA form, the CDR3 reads TGTGCCAGCAGCTTATATAGCGGTTCTTCCCGCGAGCAGTACTTC. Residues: CASSLYSGSSREQYF.

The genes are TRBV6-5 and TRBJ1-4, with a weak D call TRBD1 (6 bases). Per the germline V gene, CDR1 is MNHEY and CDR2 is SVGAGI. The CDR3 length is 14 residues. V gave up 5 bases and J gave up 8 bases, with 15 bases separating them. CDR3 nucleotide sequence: TGTGCCAGCAGTCTGAACGGGGGCAGGGAAAAACTGTTTTTT. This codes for CASSLNGGREKLFF.